This TCR beta chain was retrieved from a study of cytomegalovirus exposure and HLA in healthy donors. General study results and limits: Cytomegalovirus status was reportedly diagnosed by the classifier with high specificity and sensitivity. Specificity for CMV antigens was confirmed in vitro for a few of the CMV-associated chains. Researchers counted about 150 TCR beta chains as cytomegalovirus-associated.

The table came from immunoSEQ multiplex PCR; TCRdb's copy has only in-frame clones and leaves some out. Of more than 200,000 clones listed, about nine tenths are singletons. Worth noting for this clone: Its antigen is unidentified.

The donors were part of the roughly 130-subject validation cohort, which stood apart from the approximately 670-subject first cohort. The length of the CDR3 is 14 residues. V gave up 3 bases and J gave up 8 bases, with 14 bases separating them. The V gene's germline CDR1 is MNHEY and CDR2 SVGAGI. The TCR comes from a woman aged 30 to 39 in good health and CMV-seronegative. Material for sequencing was PBMCs. The chain is built from TRBV6-5 and TRBJ1-5; a possible D gene is TRBD1 (6 bases). CDR3 amino acids: CASSYSDRTKPQHF. CDR3 sequence (DNA): TGTGCCAGCAGTTATTCCGACAGGACGAAGCCCCAGCATTTT.